The 7 T cell receptor beta chains below were found in one sample sequenced in a study of CD8+CD57+ T cells in acquired aplastic anemia. Patients selected for sequencing had displayed CD8+CD57+ cell expansion by flow cytometry. Both TCR beta VDJ combination and CDR3 sequence profiling were carried out. Genomic DNA was the template for this profiling. TCRdb re-analysed the reads in MiXCR, keeping a single row per CDR3 protein. The sample has about 120,000 distinct CDR3 sequences, 55% to 70% seen once. Sequenced: sorted CD4+, CD8+, or CD8+CD57+ T cells (not recorded which) from PBMCs. Source of these receptors: a human donor with aplastic anemia.

This clonotype was seen a handful of times. The CDR3 region is CSASSPGVGEQYF. The CDR3 nucleotides are TGCAGTGCCAGCAGCCCCGGGGTGGGAGAGCAGTACTTC. This chain links TRBV20-1 with TRBJ2-7; TRBD2 might be the D (5 bases). Germline V CDR1 and CDR2: DFQATT, SNEGSKA (reference sequence). V lost 6 bases and J 7 bases, leaving 19 bases between the germline ends. The CDR3 totals 13 residues.

This clonotype was observed a handful of times. V gene TRBV10-3 combines with J gene TRBJ1-2; 8 bases agree with TRBD1. The CDR3 consists of 14 residues. After removal of 5 bases from V and 1 base from J, the junction contained 3 bases not matched to a gene. Germline V lookup: CDR1 ENHRY, CDR2 SYGVKD. Written as DNA, the CDR3 is TGTGCCATCAGTCCTGGACAGGGTAACTATGGCTACACCTTC. Its protein is CAISPGQGNYGYTF.

The rearrangement links TRBV2 to TRBJ1-6, with 7 bases fitting TRBD1. V gave up 8 bases and J gave up 3 bases; unmatched junction bases: 10. The CDR3 sequence is 16 residues long. The germline V gene has CDR1 SNHLY and CDR2 FYNNEI. The CDR3 loop is CASQGQESFYNSPLHF. The CDR3 bases are TGTGCCAGCCAAGGACAGGAATCATTCTATAATTCACCCCTCCACTTT.

There are a few counts of this clonotype. The V and J genes are TRBV20-1 and TRBJ2-3; no clear D. Germline V lookup: CDR1 DFQATT, CDR2 SNEGSKA (reference sequence). V gave up 7 bases and J gave up 1 base, with 3 bases separating them. CDR3 length: 10 amino acids. CDR3 residues: CSVGTDTQYF. CDR3 nucleotides: TGCAGTGTGGGCACAGATACGCAGTATTTT.

The chain carries TRBV5-6 and TRBJ1-2; 11 nucleotides agree with TRBD1. With V trimmed by 3 bases and J by 6 bases, 7 bases remained unmatched. Germline CDR1 and CDR2: SGHDT and YYEEEE. The CDR3 loop spans 15 amino acids. CDR3 protein: CASSYPGTGGDGYTF. The CDR3 DNA reads TGTGCCAGCAGCTACCCTGGGACAGGGGGTGATGGCTACACCTTC.

This clonotype occurred a few times. V is TRBV5-1 and J is TRBJ2-3; 11 nucleotides line up with TRBD1. Germline V lookup: CDR1 SGHRS, CDR2 YFSETQ. V lost 3 bases and J lost 4; bases outside the gene matches: 4. This CDR3 has 15 residues. The CDR3 coding sequence is TGCGCCAGCAGCTACGGACAGGGGGCCCCAGATACGCAGTATTTT. This translates into CASSYGQGAPDTQYF.

V and J are TRBV30 and TRBJ2-7, with D hard to call. Trimming took off 3 bases at V and 6 bases at J, with 12 bases between the two ends. The germline V gene has CDR1 GTSNPN and CDR2 SVGIG (reference sequence). This CDR3 region has 12 residues. CDR3 coding DNA: TGTGCCTGGAGGGGATTTCCTCGCGAGCAGTACTTC. It specifies CAWRGFPREQYF.